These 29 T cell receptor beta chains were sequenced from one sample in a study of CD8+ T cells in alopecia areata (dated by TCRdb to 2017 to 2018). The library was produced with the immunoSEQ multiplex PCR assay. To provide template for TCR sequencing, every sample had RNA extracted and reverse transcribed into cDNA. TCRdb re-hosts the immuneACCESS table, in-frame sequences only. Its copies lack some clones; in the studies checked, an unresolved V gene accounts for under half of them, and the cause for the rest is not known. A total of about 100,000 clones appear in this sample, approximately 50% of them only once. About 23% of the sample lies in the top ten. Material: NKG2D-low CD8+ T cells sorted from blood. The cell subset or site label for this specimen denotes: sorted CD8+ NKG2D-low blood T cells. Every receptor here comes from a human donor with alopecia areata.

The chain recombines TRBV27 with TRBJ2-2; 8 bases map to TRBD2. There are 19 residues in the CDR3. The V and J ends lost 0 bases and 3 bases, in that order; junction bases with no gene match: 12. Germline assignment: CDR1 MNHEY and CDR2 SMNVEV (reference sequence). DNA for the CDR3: TGTGCCAGCAGTTTATCGGCGCGGCTAGCGGGCCCTGACACCGGGGAGCTGTTTTTT. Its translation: CASSLSARLAGPDTGELFF.

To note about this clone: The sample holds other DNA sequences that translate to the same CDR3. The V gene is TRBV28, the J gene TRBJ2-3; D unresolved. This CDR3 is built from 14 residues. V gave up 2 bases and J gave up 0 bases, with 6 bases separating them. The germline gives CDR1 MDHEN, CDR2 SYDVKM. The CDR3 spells CASSLTGSTDTQYF. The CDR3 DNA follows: TGTGCCAGCAGTTTAACCGGGAGCACAGATACGCAGTATTTT.

The CDR3 spells CASSQVAMDGELFF. Here the CDR3 DNA reads TGCGCCAGCAGCCAAGTTGCGATGGACGGGGAGCTGTTTTTT. V usage is TRBV4-1 and J usage is TRBJ2-2; unclear D gene. Per germline, CDR1 MGHRA and CDR2 YSYEKL. V was clipped by 1 base and J by 7 bases, with 10 bases between them. The CDR3 totals 14 residues.

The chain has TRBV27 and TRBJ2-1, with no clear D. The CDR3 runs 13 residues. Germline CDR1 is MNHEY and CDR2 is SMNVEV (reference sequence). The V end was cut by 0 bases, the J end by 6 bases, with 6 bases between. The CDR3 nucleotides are TGTGCCAGCAGTTTATCCGCCACCAATGAGCAGTTCTTC. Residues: CASSLSATNEQFF.

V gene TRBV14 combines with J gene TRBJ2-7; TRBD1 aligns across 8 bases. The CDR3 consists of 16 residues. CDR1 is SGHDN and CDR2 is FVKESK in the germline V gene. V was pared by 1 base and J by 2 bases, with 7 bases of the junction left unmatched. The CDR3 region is CASSQVATGATYEQYF. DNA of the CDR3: TGTGCCAGCAGCCAAGTTGCGACAGGGGCTACCTACGAGCAGTACTTC. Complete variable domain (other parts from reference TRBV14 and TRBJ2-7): EAGVTQFPSHSVIEKGQTVTLRCDPISGHDNLYWYRRVMGKEIKFLLHFVKESKQDESGMPNNRFLAERTGGTYSTLKVQPAELEDSGVYFCASSQVATGATYEQYFGPGTRLTVT.

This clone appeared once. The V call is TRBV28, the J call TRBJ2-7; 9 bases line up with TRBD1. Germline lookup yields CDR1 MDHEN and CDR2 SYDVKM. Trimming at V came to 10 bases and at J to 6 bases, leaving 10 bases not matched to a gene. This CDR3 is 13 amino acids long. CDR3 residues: CATYGQGPPEQYF. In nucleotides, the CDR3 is TGTGCCACCTATGGACAGGGGCCCCCCGAGCAGTACTTC. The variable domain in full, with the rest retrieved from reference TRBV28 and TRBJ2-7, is DVKVTQSSRYLVKRTGEKVFLECVQDMDHENMFWYRQDPGLGLRLIYFSYDVKMKEKGDIPEGYSVSREKKERFSLILESASTNQTSMYLCATYGQGPPEQYFGPGTRLTVT.

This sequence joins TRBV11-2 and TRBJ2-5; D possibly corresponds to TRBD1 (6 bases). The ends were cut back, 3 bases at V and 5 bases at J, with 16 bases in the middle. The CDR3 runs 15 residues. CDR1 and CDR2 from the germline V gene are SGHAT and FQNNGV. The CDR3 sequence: CASSFSSRGEETQYF. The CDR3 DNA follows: TGTGCCAGCAGCTTTTCCTCCAGGGGCGAGGAGACCCAGTACTTC. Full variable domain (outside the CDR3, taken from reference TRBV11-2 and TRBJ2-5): EAGVAQSPRYKIIEKRQSVAFWCNPISGHATLYWYQQILGQGPKLLIQFQNNGVVDDSQLPKDRFSAERLKGVDSTLKIQPAKLEDSAVYLCASSFSSRGEETQYFGPGTRLLVL.

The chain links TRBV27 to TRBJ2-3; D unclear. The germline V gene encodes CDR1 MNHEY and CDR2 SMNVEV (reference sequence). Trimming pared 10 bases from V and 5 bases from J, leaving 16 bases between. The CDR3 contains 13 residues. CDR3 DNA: TGTGCCACCGCCTGGGTGAAGGGAGATACGCAGTATTTT. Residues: CATAWVKGDTQYF.

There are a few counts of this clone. CDR3 loop: CAIFGGSVTDQPQHF. The DNA for the CDR3 is TGTGCCATCTTCGGGGGCAGTGTCACCGATCAGCCCCAGCATTTT. This chain connects TRBV9 to TRBJ1-5; D is possibly TRBD1 (6 bases). There are 15 residues in the CDR3. V lost 9 bases, J lost 5 bases, and 21 bases lay in between. Germline lookup yields CDR1 SGDLS and CDR2 YYNGEE.

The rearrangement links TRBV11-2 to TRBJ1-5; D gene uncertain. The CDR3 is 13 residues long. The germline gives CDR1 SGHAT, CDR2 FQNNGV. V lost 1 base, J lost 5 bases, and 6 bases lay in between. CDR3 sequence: CASSLGTYQPQHF. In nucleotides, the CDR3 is TGTGCCAGCAGCTTAGGGACCTATCAGCCCCAGCATTTT.

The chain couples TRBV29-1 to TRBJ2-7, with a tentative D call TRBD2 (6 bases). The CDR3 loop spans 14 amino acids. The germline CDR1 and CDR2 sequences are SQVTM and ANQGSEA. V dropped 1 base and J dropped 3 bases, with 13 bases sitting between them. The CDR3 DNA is TGCAGCGTTGAAGGGGGGGTATATGGCTACGAGCAGTACTTC. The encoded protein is CSVEGGVYGYEQYF.

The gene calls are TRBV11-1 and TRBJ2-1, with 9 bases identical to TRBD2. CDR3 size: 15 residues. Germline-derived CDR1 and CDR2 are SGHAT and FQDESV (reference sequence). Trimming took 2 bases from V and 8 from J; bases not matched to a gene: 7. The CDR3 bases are TGTGCCAGCAGCTTAAGGCTAGCGGGACATGATGAGCAGTTCTTC. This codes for CASSLRLAGHDEQFF.

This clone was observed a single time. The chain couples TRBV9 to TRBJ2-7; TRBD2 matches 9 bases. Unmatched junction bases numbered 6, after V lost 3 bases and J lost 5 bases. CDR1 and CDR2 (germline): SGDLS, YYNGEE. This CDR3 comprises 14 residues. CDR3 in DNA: TGTGCCAGCAGCGGTAGCGGGAGAACCCACGAGCAGTACTTC. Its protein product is CASSGSGRTHEQYF.

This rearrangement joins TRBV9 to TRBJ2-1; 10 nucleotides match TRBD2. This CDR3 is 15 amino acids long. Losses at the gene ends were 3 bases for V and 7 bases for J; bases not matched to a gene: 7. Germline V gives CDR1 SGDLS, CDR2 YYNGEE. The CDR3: CASSASGRAVNEQFF. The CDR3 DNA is TGTGCCAGCAGCGCGAGCGGGAGGGCCGTGAATGAGCAGTTCTTC.

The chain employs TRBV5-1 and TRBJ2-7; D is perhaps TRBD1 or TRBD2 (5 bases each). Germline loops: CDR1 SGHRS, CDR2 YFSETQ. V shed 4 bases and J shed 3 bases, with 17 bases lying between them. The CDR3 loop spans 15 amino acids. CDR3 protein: CASSPYQGGGYEQYF. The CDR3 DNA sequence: TGCGCCAGCAGCCCGTATCAAGGTGGGGGCTACGAGCAGTACTTC.

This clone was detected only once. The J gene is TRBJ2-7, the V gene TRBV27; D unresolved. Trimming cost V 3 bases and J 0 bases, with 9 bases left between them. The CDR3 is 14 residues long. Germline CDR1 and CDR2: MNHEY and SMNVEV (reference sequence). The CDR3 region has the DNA TGTGCCAGCAGTTTTAAAGCACCCTCCTACGAGCAGTACTTC. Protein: CASSFKAPSYEQYF.

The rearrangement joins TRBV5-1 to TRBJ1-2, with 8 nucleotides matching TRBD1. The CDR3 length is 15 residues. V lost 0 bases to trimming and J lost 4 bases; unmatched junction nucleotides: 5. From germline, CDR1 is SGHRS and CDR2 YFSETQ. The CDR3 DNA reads TGCGCCAGCAGCTTGGGGGACAGGCGGAGCTATGGCTACACCTTC. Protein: CASSLGDRRSYGYTF.

This chain's CDR3 is CASSLAFGLNYEQYF. In DNA, the CDR3 is TGCGCCAGCAGCTTGGCCTTTGGGCTTAACTACGAGCAGTACTTC. The chain recombines TRBV5-1 with TRBJ2-7; D is unclear. CDR3 length: 15 amino acids. Trimming took off 0 bases at V and 3 bases at J, with 13 bases between the two ends. Germline values: CDR1 SGHRS, CDR2 YFSETQ.

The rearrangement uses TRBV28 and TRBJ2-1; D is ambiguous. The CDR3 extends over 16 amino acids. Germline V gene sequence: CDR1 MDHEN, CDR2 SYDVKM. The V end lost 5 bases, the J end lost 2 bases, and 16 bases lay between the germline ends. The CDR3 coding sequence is TGTGCCAGCAGTAGAACGTGGCAGAATCCCTACAATGAGCAGTTCTTC. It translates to CASSRTWQNPYNEQFF.

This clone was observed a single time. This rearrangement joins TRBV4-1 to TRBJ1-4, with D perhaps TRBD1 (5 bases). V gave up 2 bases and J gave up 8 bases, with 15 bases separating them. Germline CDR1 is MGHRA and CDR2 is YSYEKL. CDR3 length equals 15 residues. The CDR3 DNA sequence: TGCGCCAGCAGCCAATGGGGGGACCTGCAGGAAAAACTGTTTTTT. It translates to CASSQWGDLQEKLFF.

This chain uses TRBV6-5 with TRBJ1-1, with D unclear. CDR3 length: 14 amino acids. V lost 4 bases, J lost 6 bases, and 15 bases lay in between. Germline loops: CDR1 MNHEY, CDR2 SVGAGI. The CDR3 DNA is TGTGCCAGCAGTTTCAATTCCCTTCGGGCTGAAGCTTTCTTT. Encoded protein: CASSFNSLRAEAFF.

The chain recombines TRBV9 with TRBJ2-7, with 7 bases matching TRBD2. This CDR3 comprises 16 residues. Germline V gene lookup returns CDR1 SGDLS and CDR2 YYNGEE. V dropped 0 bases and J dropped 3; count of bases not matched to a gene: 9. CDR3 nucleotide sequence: TGTGCCAGCAGCGTAGGCTCTCTAGCGGAGGGCTACGAGCAGTACTTC. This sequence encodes CASSVGSLAEGYEQYF.

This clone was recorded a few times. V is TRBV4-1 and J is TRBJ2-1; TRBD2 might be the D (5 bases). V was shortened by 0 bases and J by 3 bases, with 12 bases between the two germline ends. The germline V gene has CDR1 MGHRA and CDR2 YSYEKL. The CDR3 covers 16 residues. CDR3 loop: CASSQDPGILYNEQFF. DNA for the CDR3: TGCGCCAGCAGCCAAGATCCGGGGATCCTCTACAATGAGCAGTTCTTC.

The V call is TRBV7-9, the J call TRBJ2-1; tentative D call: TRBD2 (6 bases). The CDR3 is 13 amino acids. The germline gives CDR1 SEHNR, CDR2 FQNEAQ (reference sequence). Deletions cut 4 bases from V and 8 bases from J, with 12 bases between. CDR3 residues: CASSSRLDDEQFF. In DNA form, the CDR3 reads TGTGCCAGCAGCTCCAGACTAGACGATGAGCAGTTCTTC.

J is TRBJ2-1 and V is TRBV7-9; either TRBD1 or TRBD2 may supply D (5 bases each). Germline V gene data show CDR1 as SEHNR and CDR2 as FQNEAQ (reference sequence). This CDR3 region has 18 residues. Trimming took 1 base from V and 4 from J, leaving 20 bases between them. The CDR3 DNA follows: TGTGCCAGCAGCTTAGGGGACCGCTCGGGACCGATGTACAATGAGCAGTTCTTC. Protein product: CASSLGDRSGPMYNEQFF.

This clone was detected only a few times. CDR3 nucleotide sequence: TGTGCCAGTAGTACTTTCTATCCCGGACAACAGGGTGACTATGGCTACACCTTC. The encoded protein is CASSTFYPGQQGDYGYTF. The V call is TRBV19, the J call TRBJ1-2; possible D gene TRBD1, 6 bases. There are 18 residues in the CDR3. V gave up 4 bases and J gave up 3 bases, with 24 bases separating them. Germline CDR1 LNHDA, CDR2 SQIVND (reference sequence).

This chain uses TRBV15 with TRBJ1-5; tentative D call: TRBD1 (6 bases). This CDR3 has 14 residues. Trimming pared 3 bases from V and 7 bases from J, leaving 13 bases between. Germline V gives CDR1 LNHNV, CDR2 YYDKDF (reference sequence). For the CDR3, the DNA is TGTGCCACCAGCAGTAGGCAGGGGCACCAGCCCCAGCATTTT. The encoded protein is CATSSRQGHQPQHF.

CDR3 sequence (DNA): TGTGCCAGCAGCAGTAGCGGGTTCACAGATACGCAGTATTTT. Amino acid sequence: CASSSSGFTDTQYF. The chain carries TRBV7-9 and TRBJ2-3; 7 bases fit TRBD2. V was clipped by 5 bases and J by 2 bases; unmatched bases: 4. There are 14 residues in the CDR3. Germline CDR1 and CDR2: SEHNR and FQNEAQ (reference sequence).

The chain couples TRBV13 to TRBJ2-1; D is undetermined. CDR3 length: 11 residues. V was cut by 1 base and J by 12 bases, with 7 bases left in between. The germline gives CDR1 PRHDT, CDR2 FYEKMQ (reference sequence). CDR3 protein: CASSLELGQFF. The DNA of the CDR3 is TGTGCCAGCAGCTTAGAATTAGGGCAGTTCTTC.